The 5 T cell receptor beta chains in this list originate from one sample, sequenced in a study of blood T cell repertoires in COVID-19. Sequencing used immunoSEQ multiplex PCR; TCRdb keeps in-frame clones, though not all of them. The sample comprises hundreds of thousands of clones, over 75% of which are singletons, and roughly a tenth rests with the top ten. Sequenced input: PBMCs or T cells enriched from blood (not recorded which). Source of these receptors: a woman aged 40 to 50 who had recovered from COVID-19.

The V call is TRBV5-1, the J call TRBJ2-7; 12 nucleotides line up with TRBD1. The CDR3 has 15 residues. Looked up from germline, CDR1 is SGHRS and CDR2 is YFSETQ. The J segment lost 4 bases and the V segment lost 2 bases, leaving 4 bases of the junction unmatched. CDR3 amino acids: CASSLGTGGFYEQYF. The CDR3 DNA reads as TGCGCCAGCAGCTTAGGGACAGGGGGCTTTTACGAGCAGTACTTC.

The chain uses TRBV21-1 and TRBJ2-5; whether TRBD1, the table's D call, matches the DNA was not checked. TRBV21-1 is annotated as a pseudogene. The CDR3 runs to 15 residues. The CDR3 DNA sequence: TGTGCCAGCAGCAAAGATCCCCAGACAAGGGAGACCCAGTACTTC. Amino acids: CASSKDPQTRETQYF.

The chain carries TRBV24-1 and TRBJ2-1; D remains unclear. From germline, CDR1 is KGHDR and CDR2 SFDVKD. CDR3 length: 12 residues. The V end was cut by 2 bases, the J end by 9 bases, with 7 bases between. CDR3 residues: CATSDSLREQFF. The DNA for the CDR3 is TGTGCCACCAGTGATTCCCTGCGTGAGCAGTTCTTC.

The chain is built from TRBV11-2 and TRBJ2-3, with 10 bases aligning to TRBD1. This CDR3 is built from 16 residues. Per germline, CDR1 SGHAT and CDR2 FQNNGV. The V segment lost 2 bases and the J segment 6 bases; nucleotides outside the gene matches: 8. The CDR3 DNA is TGTGCCAGCAGCTTAAGACAGGGGGCCCCATTCGATACGCAGTATTTT. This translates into CASSLRQGAPFDTQYF.

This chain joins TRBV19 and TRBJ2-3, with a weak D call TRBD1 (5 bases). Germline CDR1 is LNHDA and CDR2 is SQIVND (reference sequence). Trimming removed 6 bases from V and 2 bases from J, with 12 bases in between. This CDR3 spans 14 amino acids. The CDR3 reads CASRTGEYTDTQYF. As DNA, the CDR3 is TGTGCCAGTAGAACAGGTGAATACACAGATACGCAGTATTTT. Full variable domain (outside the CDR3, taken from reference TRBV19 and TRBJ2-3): DGGITQSPKYLFRKEGQNVTLSCEQNLNHDAMYWYRQDPGQGLRLIYYSQIVNDFQKGDIAEGYSVSREKKESFPLTVTSAQKNPTAFYLCASRTGEYTDTQYFGPGTRLTVL.